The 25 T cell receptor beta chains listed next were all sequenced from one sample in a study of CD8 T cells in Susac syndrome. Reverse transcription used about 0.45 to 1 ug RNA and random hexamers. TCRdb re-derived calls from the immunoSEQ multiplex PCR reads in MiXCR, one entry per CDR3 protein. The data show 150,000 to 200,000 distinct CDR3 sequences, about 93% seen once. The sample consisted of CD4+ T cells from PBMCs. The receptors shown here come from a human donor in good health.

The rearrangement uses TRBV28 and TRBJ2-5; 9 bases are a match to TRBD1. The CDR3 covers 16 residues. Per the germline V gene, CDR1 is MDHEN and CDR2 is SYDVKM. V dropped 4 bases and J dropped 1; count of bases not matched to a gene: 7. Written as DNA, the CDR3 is TGTGCCAGCAGTTCACCGGGACAGGGCCCCCAAGAGACCCAGTACTTC. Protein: CASSSPGQGPQETQYF.

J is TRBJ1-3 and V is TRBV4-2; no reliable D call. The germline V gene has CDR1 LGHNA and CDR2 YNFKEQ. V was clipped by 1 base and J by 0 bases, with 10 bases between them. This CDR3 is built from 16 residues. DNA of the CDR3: TGTGCCAGCAGCCAAGCCCCCCAGTTCTCTGGAAACACCATATATTTT. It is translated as CASSQAPQFSGNTIYF.

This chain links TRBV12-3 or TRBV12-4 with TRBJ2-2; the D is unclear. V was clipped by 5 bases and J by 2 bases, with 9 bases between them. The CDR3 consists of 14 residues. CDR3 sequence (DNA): TGTGCCAGCAGTCCTCTTTTAAACACCGGGGAGCTGTTTTTT. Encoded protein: CASSPLLNTGELFF.

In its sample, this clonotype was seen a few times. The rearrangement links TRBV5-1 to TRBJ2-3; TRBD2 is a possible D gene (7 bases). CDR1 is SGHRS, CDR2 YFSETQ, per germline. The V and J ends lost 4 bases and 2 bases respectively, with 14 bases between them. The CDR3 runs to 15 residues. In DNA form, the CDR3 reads TGCGCCAGCAGCGTTGAGGGGGGGCCCACAGATACGCAGTATTTT. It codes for CASSVEGGPTDTQYF.

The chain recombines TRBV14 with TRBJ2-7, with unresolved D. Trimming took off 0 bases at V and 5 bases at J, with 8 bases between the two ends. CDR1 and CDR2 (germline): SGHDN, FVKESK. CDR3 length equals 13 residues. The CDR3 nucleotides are TGTGCCAGCAGCCAAGAAAGAAGGGACGAGCAGTACGTC. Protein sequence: CASSQERRDEQYV.

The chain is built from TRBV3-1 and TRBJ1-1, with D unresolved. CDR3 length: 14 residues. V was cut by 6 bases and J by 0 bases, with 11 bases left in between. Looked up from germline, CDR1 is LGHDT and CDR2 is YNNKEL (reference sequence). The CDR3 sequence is CASSPTWMNTEAFF. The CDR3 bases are TGTGCCAGCAGTCCAACCTGGATGAACACTGAAGCTTTCTTT.

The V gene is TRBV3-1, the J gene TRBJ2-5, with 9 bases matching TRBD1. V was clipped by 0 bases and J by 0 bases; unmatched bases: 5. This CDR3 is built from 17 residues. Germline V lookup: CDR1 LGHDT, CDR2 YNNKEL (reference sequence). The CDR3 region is CASSQDRGQGHQETQYF. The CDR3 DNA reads TGTGCCAGCAGCCAAGATCGGGGACAGGGCCACCAAGAGACCCAGTACTTC.

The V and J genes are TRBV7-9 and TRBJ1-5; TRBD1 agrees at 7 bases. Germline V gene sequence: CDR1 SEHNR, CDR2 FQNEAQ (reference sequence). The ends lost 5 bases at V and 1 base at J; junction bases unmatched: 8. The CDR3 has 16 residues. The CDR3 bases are TGTGCCAGCAGCCGCTGGACAGGTGCCAGCAATCAGCCCCAGCATTTT. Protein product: CASSRWTGASNQPQHF.

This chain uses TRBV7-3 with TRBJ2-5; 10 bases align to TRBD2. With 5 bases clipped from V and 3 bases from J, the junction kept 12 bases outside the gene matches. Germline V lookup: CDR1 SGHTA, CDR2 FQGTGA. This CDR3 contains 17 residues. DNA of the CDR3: TGTGCCAGCAGCCTTCATTCCCCCCTAGCGGGGGAAGAGACCCAGTACTTC. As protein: CASSLHSPLAGEETQYF.

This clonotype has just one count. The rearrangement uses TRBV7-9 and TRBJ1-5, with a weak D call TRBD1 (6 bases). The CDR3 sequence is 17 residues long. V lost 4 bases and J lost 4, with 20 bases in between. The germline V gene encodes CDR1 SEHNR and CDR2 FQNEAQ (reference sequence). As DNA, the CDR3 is TGTGCCAGCAGCTCCGGGGACACTCGTGGGAGGAATCAGCCCCAGCATTTT. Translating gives CASSSGDTRGRNQPQHF.

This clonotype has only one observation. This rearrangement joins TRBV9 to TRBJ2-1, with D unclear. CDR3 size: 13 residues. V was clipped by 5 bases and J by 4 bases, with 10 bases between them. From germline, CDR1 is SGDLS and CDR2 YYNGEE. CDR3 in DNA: TGTGCCAGCAGTCTCCCCACATACAATGAGCAGTTCTTC. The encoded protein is CASSLPTYNEQFF.

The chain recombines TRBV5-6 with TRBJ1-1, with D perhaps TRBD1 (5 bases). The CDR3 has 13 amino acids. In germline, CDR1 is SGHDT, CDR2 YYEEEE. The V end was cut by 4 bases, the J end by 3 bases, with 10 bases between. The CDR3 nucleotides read TGTGCCAGCAGCCGCCCGGGGGACACTGAAGCTTTCTTT. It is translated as CASSRPGDTEAFF.

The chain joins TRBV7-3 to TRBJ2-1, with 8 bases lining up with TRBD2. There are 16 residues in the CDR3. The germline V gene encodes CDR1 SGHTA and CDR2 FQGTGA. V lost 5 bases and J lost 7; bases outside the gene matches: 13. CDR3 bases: TGTGCCAGCAGCCTGATTACCGGGGGGGCTTGGAATGAGCAGTTCTTC. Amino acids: CASSLITGGAWNEQFF.

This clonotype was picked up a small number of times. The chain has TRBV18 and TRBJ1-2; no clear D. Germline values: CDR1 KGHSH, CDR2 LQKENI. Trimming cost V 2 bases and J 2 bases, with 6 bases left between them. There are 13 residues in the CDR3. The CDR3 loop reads CASSPGKNYGYTF. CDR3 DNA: TGTGCCAGCTCACCAGGGAAAAACTATGGCTACACCTTC.

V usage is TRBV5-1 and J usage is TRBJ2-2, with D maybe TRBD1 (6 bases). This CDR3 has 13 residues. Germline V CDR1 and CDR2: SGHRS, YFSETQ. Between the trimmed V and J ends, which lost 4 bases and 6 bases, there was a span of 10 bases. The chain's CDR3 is CASSEQGSGELFF. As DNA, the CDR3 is TGCGCCAGCAGCGAACAGGGTTCCGGGGAGCTGTTTTTT.

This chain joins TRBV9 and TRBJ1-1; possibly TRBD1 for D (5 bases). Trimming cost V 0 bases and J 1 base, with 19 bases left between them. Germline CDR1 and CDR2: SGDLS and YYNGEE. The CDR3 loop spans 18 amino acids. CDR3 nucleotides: TGTGCCAGCAGCGTAGGGCGGACACGCAGCCGAGGGAACACTGAAGCTTTCTTT. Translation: CASSVGRTRSRGNTEAFF.

The CDR3 loop reads CASSPGQKNYGYTF. CDR3 DNA sequence: TGTGCCAGCAGCCCGGGACAGAAAAACTATGGCTACACCTTC. The chain recombines TRBV12-3 or TRBV12-4 with TRBJ1-2; 7 bases line up with TRBD1. The CDR3 is 14 amino acids. Losses at the gene ends were 6 bases for V and 2 bases for J; bases not matched to a gene: 6.

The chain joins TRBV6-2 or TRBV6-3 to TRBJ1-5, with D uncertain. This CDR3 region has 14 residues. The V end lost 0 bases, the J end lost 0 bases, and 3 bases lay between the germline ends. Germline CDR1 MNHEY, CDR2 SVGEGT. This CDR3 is CASSYSVSNQPQHF. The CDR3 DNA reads TGTGCCAGCAGTTACTCGGTTAGCAATCAGCCCCAGCATTTT.

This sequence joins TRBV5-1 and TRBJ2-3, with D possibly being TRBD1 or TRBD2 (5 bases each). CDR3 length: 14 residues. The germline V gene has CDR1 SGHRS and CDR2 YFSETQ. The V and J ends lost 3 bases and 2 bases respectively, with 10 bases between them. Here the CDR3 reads CASSSTGTTDTQYF. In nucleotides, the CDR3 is TGCGCCAGCAGCTCTACGGGGACCACAGATACGCAGTATTTT.

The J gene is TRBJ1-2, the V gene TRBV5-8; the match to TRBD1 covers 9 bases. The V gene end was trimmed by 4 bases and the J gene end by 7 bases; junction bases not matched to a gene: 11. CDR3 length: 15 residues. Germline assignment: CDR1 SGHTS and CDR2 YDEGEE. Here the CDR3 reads CASSAGTGHDGGYTF. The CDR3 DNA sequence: TGTGCCAGCAGCGCCGGGACAGGGCACGATGGTGGCTACACCTTC.

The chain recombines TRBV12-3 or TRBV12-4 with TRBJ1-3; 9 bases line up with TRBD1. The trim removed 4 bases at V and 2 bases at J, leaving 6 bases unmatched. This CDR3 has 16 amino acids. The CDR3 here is CASSSPGTGPGNTIYF. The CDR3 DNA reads TGTGCCAGCAGTTCCCCGGGGACAGGGCCTGGAAACACCATATATTTT.

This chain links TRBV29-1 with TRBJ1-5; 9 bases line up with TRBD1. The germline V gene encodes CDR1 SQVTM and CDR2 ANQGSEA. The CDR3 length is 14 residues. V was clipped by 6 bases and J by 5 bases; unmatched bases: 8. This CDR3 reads CSVGQGSKDQPQHF. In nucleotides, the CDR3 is TGCAGCGTGGGACAGGGATCGAAGGATCAGCCCCAGCATTTT.

CDR3 region: CASSIWLAGDYEQYF. The CDR3 region has the DNA TGTGCCAGCAGTATCTGGCTAGCGGGGGACTACGAGCAGTACTTC. This chain joins TRBV28 and TRBJ2-7; 10 bases map to TRBD2. CDR1 is MDHEN and CDR2 is SYDVKM in the germline V gene. V lost 5 bases and J lost 3; bases outside the gene matches: 7. This CDR3 has 15 residues. The full variable domain, rest sourced from reference TRBV28 and TRBJ2-7, is DVKVTQSSRYLVKRTGEKVFLECVQDMDHENMFWYRQDPGLGLRLIYFSYDVKMKEKGDIPEGYSVSREKKERFSLILESASTNQTSMYLCASSIWLAGDYEQYFGPGTRLTVT.

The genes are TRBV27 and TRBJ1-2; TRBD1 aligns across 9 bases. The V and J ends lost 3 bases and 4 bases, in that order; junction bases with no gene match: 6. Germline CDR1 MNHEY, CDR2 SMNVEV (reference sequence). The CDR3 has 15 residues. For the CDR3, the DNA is TGTGCCAGCAGTTTGGAGGGACAGGGCTTCTATGGCTACACCTTC. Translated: CASSLEGQGFYGYTF.

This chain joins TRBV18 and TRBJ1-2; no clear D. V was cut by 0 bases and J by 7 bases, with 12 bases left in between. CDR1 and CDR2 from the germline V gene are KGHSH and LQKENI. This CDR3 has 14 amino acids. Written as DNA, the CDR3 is TGTGCCAGCTCACCACCCCACAGCATATTTGGCTACACCTTC. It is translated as CASSPPHSIFGYTF. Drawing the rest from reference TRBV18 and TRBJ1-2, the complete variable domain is NAGVMQNPRHLVRRRGQEARLRCSPMKGHSHVYWYRQLPEEGLKFMVYLQKENIIDESGMPKERFSAEFPKEGPSILRIQQVVRGDSAAYFCASSPPHSIFGYTFGSGTRLTVV.